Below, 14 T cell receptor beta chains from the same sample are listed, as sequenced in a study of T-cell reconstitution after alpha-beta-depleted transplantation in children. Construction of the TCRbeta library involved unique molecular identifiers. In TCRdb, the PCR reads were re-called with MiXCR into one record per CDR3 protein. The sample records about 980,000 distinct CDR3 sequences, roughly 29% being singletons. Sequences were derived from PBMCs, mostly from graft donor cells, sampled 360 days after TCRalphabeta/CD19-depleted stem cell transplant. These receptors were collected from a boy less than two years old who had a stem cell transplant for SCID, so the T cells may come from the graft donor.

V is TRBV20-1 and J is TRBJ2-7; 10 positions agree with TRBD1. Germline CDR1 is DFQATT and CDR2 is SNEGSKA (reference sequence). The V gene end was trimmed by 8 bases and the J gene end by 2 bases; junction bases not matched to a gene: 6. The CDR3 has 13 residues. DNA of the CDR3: TGCAGTTCCGGGACAGGGGACCCCTACGAGCAGTACTTC. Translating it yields CSSGTGDPYEQYF.

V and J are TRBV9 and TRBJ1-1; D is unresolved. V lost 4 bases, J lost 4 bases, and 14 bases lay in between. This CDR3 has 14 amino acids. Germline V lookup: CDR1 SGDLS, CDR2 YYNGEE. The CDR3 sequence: CASSSGKMGTEAFF. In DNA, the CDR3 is TGTGCCAGCAGCTCCGGAAAGATGGGCACTGAAGCTTTCTTT.

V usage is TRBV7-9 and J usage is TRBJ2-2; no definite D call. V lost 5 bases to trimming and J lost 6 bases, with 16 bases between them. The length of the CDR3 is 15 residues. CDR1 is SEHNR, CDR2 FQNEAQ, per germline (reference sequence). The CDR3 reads CASSRTTGVAGELFF. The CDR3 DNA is TGTGCCAGCAGCCGCACAACCGGTGTGGCCGGGGAGCTGTTTTTT.

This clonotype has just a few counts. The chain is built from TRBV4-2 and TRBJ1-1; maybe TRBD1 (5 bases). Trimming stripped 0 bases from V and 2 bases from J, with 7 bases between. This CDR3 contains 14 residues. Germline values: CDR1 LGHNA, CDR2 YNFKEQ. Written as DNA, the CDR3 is TGTGCCAGCAGCCAAGACAGGGCCAACACTGAAGCTTTCTTT. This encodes CASSQDRANTEAFF.

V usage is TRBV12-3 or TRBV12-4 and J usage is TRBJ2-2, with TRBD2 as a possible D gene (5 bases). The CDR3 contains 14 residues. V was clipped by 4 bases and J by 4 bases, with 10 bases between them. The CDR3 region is CASSWRGSTGELFF. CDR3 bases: TGTGCCAGCAGTTGGAGAGGGAGCACCGGGGAGCTGTTTTTT.

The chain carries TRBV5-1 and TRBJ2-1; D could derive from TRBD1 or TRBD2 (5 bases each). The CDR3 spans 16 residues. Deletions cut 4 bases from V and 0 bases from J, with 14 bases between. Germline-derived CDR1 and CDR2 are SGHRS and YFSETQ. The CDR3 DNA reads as TGCGCCAGCAGCCCGTCGAGGGACGGCTCCTACAATGAGCAGTTCTTC. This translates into CASSPSRDGSYNEQFF.

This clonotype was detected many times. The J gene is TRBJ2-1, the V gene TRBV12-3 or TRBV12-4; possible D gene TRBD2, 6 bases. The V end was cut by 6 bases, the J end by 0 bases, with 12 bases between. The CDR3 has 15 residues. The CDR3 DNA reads TGTGCCAGCAGCCCGCGGGGTAGCTCCTACAATGAGCAGTTCTTC. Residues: CASSPRGSSYNEQFF.

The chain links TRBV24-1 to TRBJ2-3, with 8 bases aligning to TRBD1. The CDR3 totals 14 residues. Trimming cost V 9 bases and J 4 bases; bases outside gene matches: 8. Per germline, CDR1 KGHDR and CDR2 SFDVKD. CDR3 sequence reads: CATSDRVGPDTQYF. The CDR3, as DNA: TGTGCCACCTCGGACAGGGTTGGGCCAGATACGCAGTATTTT.

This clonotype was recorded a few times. The CDR3 DNA is TGTGCCAGTGGAAGGGAGCCCTACGAGCAGTACTTC. Translated, it gives CASGREPYEQYF. The rearrangement links TRBV28 to TRBJ2-7; the D gene is possibly TRBD2 (5 bases). This CDR3 is built from 12 residues. V was pared by 9 bases and J by 2 bases, with 11 bases between. Germline CDR1 reads MDHEN; CDR2 reads SYDVKM.

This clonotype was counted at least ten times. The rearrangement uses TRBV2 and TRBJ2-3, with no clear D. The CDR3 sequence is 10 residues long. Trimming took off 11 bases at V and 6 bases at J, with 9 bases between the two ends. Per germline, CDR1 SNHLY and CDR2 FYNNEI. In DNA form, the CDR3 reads TGTGCCGGGTCTCGGGATACGCAGTATTTT. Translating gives CAGSRDTQYF.

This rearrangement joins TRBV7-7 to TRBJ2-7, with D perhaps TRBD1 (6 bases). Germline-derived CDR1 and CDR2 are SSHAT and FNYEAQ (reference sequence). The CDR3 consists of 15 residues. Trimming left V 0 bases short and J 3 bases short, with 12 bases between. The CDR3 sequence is CASSLAPGAFYEQYF. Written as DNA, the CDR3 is TGTGCCAGCAGCTTAGCGCCAGGGGCGTTCTACGAGCAGTACTTC.

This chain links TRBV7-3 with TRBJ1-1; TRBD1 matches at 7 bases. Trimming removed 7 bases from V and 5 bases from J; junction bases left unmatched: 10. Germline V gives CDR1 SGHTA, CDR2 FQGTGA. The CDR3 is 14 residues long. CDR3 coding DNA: TGTGCCAGCAAGGCTCAGGGGGGGGTTACTGAAGCTTTCTTT. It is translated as CASKAQGGVTEAFF.

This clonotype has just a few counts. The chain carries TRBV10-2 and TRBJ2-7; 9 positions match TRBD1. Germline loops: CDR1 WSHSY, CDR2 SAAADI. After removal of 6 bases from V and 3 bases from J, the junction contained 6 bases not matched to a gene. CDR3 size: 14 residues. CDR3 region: CASRGTGKFYEQYF. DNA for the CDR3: TGCGCCAGCAGGGGGACAGGGAAGTTCTACGAGCAGTACTTC.

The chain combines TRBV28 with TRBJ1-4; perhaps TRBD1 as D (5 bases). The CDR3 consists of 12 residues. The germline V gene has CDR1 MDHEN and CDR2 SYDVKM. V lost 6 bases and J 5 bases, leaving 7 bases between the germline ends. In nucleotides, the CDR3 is TGTGCCAGCAGCACAGGCAATGAAAAACTGTTTTTT. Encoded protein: CASSTGNEKLFF.